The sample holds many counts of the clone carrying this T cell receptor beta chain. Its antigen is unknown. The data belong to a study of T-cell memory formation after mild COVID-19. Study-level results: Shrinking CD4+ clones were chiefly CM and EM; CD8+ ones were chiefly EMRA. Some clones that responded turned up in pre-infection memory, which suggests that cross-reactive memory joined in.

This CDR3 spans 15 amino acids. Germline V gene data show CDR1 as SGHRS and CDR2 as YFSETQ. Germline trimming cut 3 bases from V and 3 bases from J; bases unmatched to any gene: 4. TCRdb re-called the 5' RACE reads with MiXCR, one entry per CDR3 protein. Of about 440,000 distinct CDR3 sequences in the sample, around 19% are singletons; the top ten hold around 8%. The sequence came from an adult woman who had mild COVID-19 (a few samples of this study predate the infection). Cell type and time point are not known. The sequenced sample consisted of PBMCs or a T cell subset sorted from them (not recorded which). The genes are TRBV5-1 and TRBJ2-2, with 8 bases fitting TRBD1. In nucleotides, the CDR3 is TGCGCCAGCAGCTCCGGACAGGGCCACACCGGGGAGCTGTTTTTT. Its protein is CASSSGQGHTGELFF.